A single T cell receptor (beta chain) is shown here with its context. No antigen is known for it. Per-base qualities were not stored, and no clone one base away is much larger. V is reduced by 7 bases and J by 5 bases, leaving a spacing of 17 bases between them. As encoded in the germline V gene, CDR1 is MNHNS while CDR2 is SASEGT. The CDR3 sequence holds 14 residues, the cysteine and phenylalanine included. The only DNA kept is the CDR3, 42 bases in frame from the first base. TCR CDR3 regions were amplified from genomic DNA by multiplex PCR using the deep immunoSEQ assay. Extracted genomic DNA from each cell subset was spread evenly across all wells of several immunoSEQ 96-well plates, with each plate serving as a replicate. For sorted subsets, about 210 ng of genomic DNA, equivalent to 25,000 to 35,000 T cell genomes, went into each replicate PCR. Purified libraries were quantified with a Qubit 3.0 fluorometer, sized on a Bioanalyzer 2100, and re-quantified with the KAPA Library Quantification kit. Every immunoSEQ 96-well plate was sequenced on a dedicated single-read 150-cycle Illumina NextSeq 550 flow cell. Under the source paper's analysis protocol: Because only junctional sequences without quality scores were contained in the immunoSEQ output, filtering matching that applied to full-length reads could not be performed. To assign V/J genes and CDR3, sequences were annotated using PyIR, a Python wrapper for IgBLAST v1.9, with IMGT germline references. Reads with weak V/J assignments (E-value above 1e-6), missing CDR3, stop codons, out-of-frame junctions, or ambiguous translated residues were removed. V3J clonotypes were defined as sequences sharing an identical inferred V gene, J gene, and CDR3 amino acid sequence. To compute the percentage overlap between repertoires, the number of shared unique clonotypes was divided by the size of the smaller repertoire. Three approaches were used to assess repertoire richness: RTK rarefaction, the Chao1 estimator, and Recon v2.1 estimates of unobserved clonotypes. Generation probabilities for all TCRbeta clonotypes obtained by the gDNA method from several donors were computed using OLGA. TCRdb took this table from immuneACCESS and kept in-frame rearrangements with V and J called. Such tables lack part of the clones; where checked against another copy, unresolved V genes explain under half of the gap, and the rest is unexplained. V and J calls and clone size follow that table, whereas D and trimming were derived from the DNA. The sample has about 2 million clones on record, 85% to 95% of them singletons. More than 0.95% of the sample is in the top ten clones.

CD8 naive samples consisted of CD45RO-negative cells that were positively selected for CCR7, yielding a CD45RA+CCR7+ population without TemRA cells. Healthy HIV-negative adults with no recently reported acute infections or vaccinations were included as donors. All donors were Caucasian adults living in Nashville, Tennessee, USA. After blood collection by leukapheresis, PBMCs were isolated using Ficoll-Histopaque density gradient centrifugation and then cryopreserved in the vapor phase of liquid nitrogen. Analytical flow cytometry was used to check the purity and quantity of each magnetically sorted T cell population. Each sorted fraction had its genomic DNA isolated and then quantified by UV absorbance on a Nanodrop 2000c. These data originate in a study of shared clonotypes between healthy human individuals (TCRdb year 2020). Turning to the overall study: The cohort included three men and two women between 18 and 49 years of age. Per donor, leukapheresis produced somewhere between about 0.8 and 9 billion PBMCs. Different laboratories and diverse techniques were used to prepare libraries and sequence TCR repertoires, to increase sequencing depth and limit assay-specific biases. To estimate repertoire size and how much clonotype sharing occurs between individuals, the study deeply sequenced the blood TCR repertoires of several healthy adults. For each donor, three plates each were used for CD4 naive and CD4 memory, two plates were used for CD8 naive, and one plate was used for CD8 memory. Broader findings and caveats from the paper: Only blood was sampled, and tissue TCR repertoires likely differ from those in blood. Pairwise subsampling led to the expectation that sequencing depth would affect the degree of clonotype sharing among donors. Even with the large sequencing depth, rarefaction of the sorted-subset datasets indicated that sequencing was incomplete. When several donors were compared, the shared fraction of clonotypes was roughly 4.8% for naive CD4, 3% to 4% for naive CD8, about 2.4% for memory CD4, and approximately 0.4% for memory CD8. Naive subsets generally had larger estimated clonotype richness than memory subsets. The genetic and exposure-history diversity represented was limited by the small number of donors. Clonotypes shared by all four sorted-subset donors showed higher generation probabilities than non-shared clonotypes.

The source of this sequence is a man younger than 35 in good health. This receptor chain uses TRBV6-1 and TRBJ1-1; the D gene is perhaps TRBD1, from 5 matching bases. The sample taken for sequencing was naive CD8+ T cells sorted from blood. What the cell subset or site label conveys for this sample: CD45RA+CCR7+. The base sequence is TGTGCCAGCAACCCTGGACTGGGGGAAACTGAAGCTTTCTTT. Its protein is CASNPGLGETEAFF.